A single sample gave rise to the 2 T cell receptor beta chains below, sequenced in a study of beta chain features in type 1 diabetes. The antigens these receptors bind are not known. Findings and caveats of the study: Shorter TCRB CDR3s, moderately but significantly so, were found in Type 1 diabetes patients in all four CD4+ subsets.

Expressed TCRB transcripts were sequenced because the isolated RNA had all been reverse transcribed beforehand. Produced via immunoSEQ multiplex PCR; TCRdb's table is partial and in-frame only. Here the sample spans roughly 330,000 clones, approximately 15% being singletons. Specimen: naive CD4+ T cells from blood. The receptors shown here come from a woman aged 18-35 years with type 1 diabetes.

The chain couples TRBV27 to TRBJ2-1, with 8 bases matching TRBD2. V shed 6 bases and J 0 bases; nucleotides not matched to a gene: 7. Germline CDR1 reads MNHEY; CDR2 reads SMNVEV (reference sequence). CDR3 length: 16 amino acids. CDR3 DNA sequence: TGTGCCAGCAGCCGCCAAGCGGGAGTCTCCTACAATGAGCAGTTCTTC. Its protein is CASSRQAGVSYNEQFF.

This clone was seen a handful of times. This rearrangement joins TRBV5-4 to TRBJ2-3, with D maybe TRBD1 (5 bases). This CDR3 is built from 14 residues. V lost 3 bases to trimming and J lost 2 bases, with 10 bases between them. Germline V CDR1 and CDR2: SGHNT, YYREEE (reference sequence). CDR3 amino acids: CASSSGHTTDTQYF. The CDR3 DNA reads as TGTGCCAGCAGCTCCGGACATACCACAGATACGCAGTATTTT.